This T cell receptor beta chain is from a study of OX40 agonist ivuxolimab in advanced cancers. Study overall: Intravenous ivuxolimab was administered to patients every 2 weeks at 0.01 to 10 mg/kg. The mean age was approximately 56 years, ranging from 23 to 79, with 80% to 85% of participants male.

Study-wide findings and caveats: Mean expanded clone counts were higher in CD8+ than CD4+ T cells. Undetermined was the antigen specificity of the expanded peripheral T cells.

The CDR3 length is 17 residues. V gave up 4 bases and J gave up 2 bases; unmatched junction bases: 14. Germline CDR1 is SGHRS and CDR2 is YFSETQ. About this clone: Its target is unknown.

The method was immunoSEQ multiplex PCR; TCRdb's version includes in-frame clones alone and lacks a portion of them. The repertoire holds more than 70,000 clones, with 65% to 85% as singletons. This specimen was CD4+ or CD8+ T cells sorted from blood, taken in a trial of the OX40 agonist ivuxolimab. This TCR was sampled from an adult with an advanced solid tumor such as melanoma, head and neck, liver or kidney cancer. This chain connects TRBV5-1 to TRBJ1-2; 7 bases agree with TRBD1. Written as DNA, the CDR3 is TGCGCCAGCAGCCCCGGGGACAGACCAACGGGGAACTATGGCTACACCTTC. It encodes CASSPGDRPTGNYGYTF.